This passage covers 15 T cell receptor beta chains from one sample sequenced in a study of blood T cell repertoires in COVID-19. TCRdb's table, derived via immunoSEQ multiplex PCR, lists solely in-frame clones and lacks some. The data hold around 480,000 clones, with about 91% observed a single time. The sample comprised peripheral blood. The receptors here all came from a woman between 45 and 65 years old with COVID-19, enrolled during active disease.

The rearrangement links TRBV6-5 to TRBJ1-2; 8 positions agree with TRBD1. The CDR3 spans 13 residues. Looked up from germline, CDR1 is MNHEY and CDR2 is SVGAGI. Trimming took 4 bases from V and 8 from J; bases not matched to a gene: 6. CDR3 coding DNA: TGTGCCAGCAGTTTCGACAGGGGCGGAGGCTACACCTTC. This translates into CASSFDRGGGYTF.

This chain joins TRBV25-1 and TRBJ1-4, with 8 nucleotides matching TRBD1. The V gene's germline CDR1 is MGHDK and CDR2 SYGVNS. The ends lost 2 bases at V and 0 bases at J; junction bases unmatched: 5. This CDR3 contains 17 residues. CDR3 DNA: TGTGCCAGCAGTGAAAACAGGGGGACTACAACTAATGAAAAACTGTTTTTT. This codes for CASSENRGTTTNEKLFF.

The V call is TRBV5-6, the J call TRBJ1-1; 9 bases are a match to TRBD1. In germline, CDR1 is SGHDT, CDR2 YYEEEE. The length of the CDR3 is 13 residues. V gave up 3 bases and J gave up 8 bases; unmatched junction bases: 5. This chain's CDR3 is CASSSTTGGEAFF. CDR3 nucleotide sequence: TGTGCCAGCAGCTCCACAACAGGGGGCGAAGCTTTCTTT.

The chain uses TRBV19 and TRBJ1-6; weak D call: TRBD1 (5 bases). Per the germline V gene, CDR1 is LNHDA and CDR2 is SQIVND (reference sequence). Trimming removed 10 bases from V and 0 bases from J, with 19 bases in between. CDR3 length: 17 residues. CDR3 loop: CATGHSDGNSYNSPLHF. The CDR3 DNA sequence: TGTGCCACCGGACATTCCGACGGAAACTCCTATAATTCACCCCTCCACTTT.

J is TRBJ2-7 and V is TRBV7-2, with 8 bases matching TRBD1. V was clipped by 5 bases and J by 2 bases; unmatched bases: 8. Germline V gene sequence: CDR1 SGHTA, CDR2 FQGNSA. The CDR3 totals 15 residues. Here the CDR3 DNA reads TGTGCCAGCAGCAGCTCTCGGACAGGGACCTACGAGCAGTACTTC. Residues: CASSSSRTGTYEQYF.

The CDR3 region has the DNA TGTGCCAGCAGTGAAGGATTACAGAACACTGAAGCTTTCTTT. Encoded protein: CASSEGLQNTEAFF. V is TRBV2 and J is TRBJ1-1; D is ambiguous. The CDR3 contains 14 residues. V gave up 1 base and J gave up 1 base, with 7 bases separating them. CDR1 is SNHLY and CDR2 is FYNNEI in the germline V gene.

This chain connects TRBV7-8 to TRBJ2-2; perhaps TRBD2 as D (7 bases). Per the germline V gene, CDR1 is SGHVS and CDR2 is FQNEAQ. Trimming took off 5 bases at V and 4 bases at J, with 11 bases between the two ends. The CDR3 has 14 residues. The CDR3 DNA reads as TGTGCCAGCAGCCGAGGGGGGGTCACCGGGGAGCTGTTTTTT. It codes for CASSRGGVTGELFF.

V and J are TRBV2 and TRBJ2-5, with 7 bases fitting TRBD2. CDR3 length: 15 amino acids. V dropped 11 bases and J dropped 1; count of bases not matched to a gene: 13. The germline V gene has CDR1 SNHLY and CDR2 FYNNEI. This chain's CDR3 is CASWPTGGIQETQYF. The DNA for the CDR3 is TGTGCCTCCTGGCCCACCGGGGGGATCCAAGAGACCCAGTACTTC.

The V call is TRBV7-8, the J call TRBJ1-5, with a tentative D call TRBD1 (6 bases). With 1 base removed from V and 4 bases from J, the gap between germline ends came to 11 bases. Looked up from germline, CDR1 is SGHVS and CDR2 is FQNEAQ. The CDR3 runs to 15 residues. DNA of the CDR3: TGTGCCAGCAGCTTAGGTGGGACAAGGAATCAGCCCCAGCATTTT. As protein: CASSLGGTRNQPQHF.

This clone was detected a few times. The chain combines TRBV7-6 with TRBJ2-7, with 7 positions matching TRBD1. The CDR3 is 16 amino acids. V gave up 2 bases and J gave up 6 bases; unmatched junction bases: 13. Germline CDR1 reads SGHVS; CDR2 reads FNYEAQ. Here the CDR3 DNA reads TGTGCCAGCAGCTTACCGACAGGGTCAAGTTTCGGCGAGCAGTACTTC. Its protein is CASSLPTGSSFGEQYF.

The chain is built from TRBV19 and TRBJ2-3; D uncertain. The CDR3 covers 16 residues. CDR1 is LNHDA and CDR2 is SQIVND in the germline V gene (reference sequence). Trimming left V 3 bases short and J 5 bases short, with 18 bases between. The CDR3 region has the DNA TGTGCCAGTAGTATCGGGTCGGTTCCATCGGGAGATACGCAGTATTTT. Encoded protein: CASSIGSVPSGDTQYF.

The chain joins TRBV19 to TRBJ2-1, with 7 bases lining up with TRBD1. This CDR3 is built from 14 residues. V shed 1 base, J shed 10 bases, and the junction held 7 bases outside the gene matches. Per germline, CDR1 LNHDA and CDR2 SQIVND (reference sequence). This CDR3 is CASSIGGARGEQFF. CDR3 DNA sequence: TGTGCCAGTAGTATAGGAGGGGCCAGGGGGGAGCAGTTCTTC.

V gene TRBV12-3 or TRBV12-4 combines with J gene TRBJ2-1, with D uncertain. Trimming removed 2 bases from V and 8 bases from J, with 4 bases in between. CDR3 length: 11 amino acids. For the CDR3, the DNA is TGTGCCAGCAGTTTAATCTATGAGCAGTTCTTC. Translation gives CASSLIYEQFF.

CDR3 region: CASSTSGGYTDTQYF. Written as DNA, the CDR3 is TGTGCCAGCAGCACTAGCGGGGGTTACACAGATACGCAGTATTTT. This rearrangement joins TRBV7-3 to TRBJ2-3; 11 bases agree with TRBD2. Germline CDR1 SGHTA, CDR2 FQGTGA. The CDR3 loop spans 15 amino acids. V shed 5 bases and J 2 bases; nucleotides not matched to a gene: 3.

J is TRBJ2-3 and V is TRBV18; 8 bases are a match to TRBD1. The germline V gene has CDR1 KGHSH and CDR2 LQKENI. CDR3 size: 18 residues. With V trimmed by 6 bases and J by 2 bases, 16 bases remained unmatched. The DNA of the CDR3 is TGTGCCAGCTCTCCCCTCCTCAGACAGGGGAGGAACACAGATACGCAGTATTTT. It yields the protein CASSPLLRQGRNTDTQYF.